These T cell receptor beta chains were read from a single sample in a study of blood T cell repertoires in COVID-19. Clones were sequenced by immunoSEQ multiplex PCR, and TCRdb holds only the in-frame ones, with some missing. The sample holds fewer than 250,000 clones, about 81% seen once. The source material was peripheral blood. The receptors derive from a woman aged 60-75 years with COVID-19, enrolled during active disease. CDR3s include the opening cysteine and the closing phenylalanine or tryptophan. The order of the fields is D gene, clone size, J gene, V gene, CDR3 DNA, CDR3 protein. The D gene is left open where the match is weak. Size is omitted from some rows. Given values are once, few, many or a class for expanded clones.

d_call: TRBD1; clone_size: -; j_call: TRBJ1-4; v_call: TRBV3-1/TRBV3-2; cdr3_nt: TGTGCCAGCAGCCAACGTCTTTCCGGGACAGGGGGCATGGAAAAACTGTTTTTT; cdr3_aa: CASSQRLSGTGGMEKLFF
d_call: -; clone_size: -; j_call: TRBJ1-5; v_call: TRBV25-1; cdr3_nt: TGTGCCAGCAGGGTCGGGAAGGAGCCCCAGCATTTT; cdr3_aa: CASRVGKEPQHF
d_call: -; clone_size: -; j_call: TRBJ1-1; v_call: TRBV28; cdr3_nt: TGTGCCAGCACCCGAGTTGGAGCGAGCGGAGCTGAAGCTTTCTTT; cdr3_aa: CASTRVGASGAEAFF
d_call: -; clone_size: -; j_call: TRBJ1-4; v_call: TRBV3-1/TRBV3-2; cdr3_nt: TGTGCCAGCAGCCATAACGGTGAAAAACTGTTTTTT; cdr3_aa: CASSHNGEKLFF
d_call: -; clone_size: -; j_call: TRBJ2-3; v_call: TRBV9; cdr3_nt: TGTGCCAGCAGCCTGGGAGACTCCACAGATACGCAGTATTTT; cdr3_aa: CASSLGDSTDTQYF
d_call: TRBD2; clone_size: -; j_call: TRBJ2-3; v_call: TRBV19; cdr3_nt: TGTGCCAGTACTAGCGGGAGGAGTGAAGATACGCAGTATTTT; cdr3_aa: CASTSGRSEDTQYF
d_call: TRBD1; clone_size: -; j_call: TRBJ1-1; v_call: TRBV7-9; cdr3_nt: TGTGCCAGCAGCTTAGTGGGGACAGGGAACACTGAAGCTTTCTTT; cdr3_aa: CASSLVGTGNTEAFF
d_call: TRBD1; clone_size: -; j_call: TRBJ2-7; v_call: TRBV29-1; cdr3_nt: TGCAGCGTGGGACAGGGGGGGTTAGAGCAGTACTTC; cdr3_aa: CSVGQGGLEQYF
d_call: TRBD1; clone_size: -; j_call: TRBJ1-4; v_call: TRBV9; cdr3_nt: TGTGCCAGCAGCGCACAGGGGGCGGGGGAAAAACTGTTTTTT; cdr3_aa: CASSAQGAGEKLFF
d_call: -; clone_size: -; j_call: TRBJ1-5; v_call: TRBV10-3; cdr3_nt: TGTGCCATCAGTGAAGCTGGCAATCAGCCCCAGCATTTT; cdr3_aa: CAISEAGNQPQHF
d_call: -; clone_size: -; j_call: TRBJ1-1; v_call: TRBV5-8; cdr3_nt: TGTGCCAGCAGCCCCCACACAGACCAAGCTTTCTTT; cdr3_aa: CASSPHTDQAFF
d_call: TRBD1; clone_size: -; j_call: TRBJ1-3; v_call: TRBV23-1; cdr3_nt: TGCGCCAGCAGTCATCAGAGACAGGGCCCCCTTTTAACGTTCTCTGGAAACACCATATATTTT; cdr3_aa: CASSHQRQGPLLTFSGNTIYF
d_call: -; clone_size: -; j_call: TRBJ2-1; v_call: TRBV6-5; cdr3_nt: TGTGCCAGCAGCGCGGGGACCTCCTACAATGAGCAGTTCTTC; cdr3_aa: CASSAGTSYNEQFF
d_call: -; clone_size: -; j_call: TRBJ2-2; v_call: TRBV30; cdr3_nt: TGTGCCTCGGATCAGGGCGGCGGGGAGCTGTTTTTT; cdr3_aa: CASDQGGGELFF
d_call: TRBD1; clone_size: -; j_call: TRBJ2-7; v_call: TRBV28; cdr3_nt: TGTGCCAGCAGTTTAGGGACAGGCCGCTACGAGCAGTACTTC; cdr3_aa: CASSLGTGRYEQYF
d_call: TRBD2; clone_size: once; j_call: TRBJ2-1; v_call: TRBV7-9; cdr3_nt: TGTGCCAGCAGCCCCAGACTAGCGGGGGGGTCCTACAATGAGCAGTTCTTC; cdr3_aa: CASSPRLAGGSYNEQFF
d_call: TRBD2; clone_size: -; j_call: TRBJ2-1; v_call: TRBV5-1; cdr3_nt: TGCGCCAGCAGCCTCAAGCGGGAGTCCGAGCAGTTCTTC; cdr3_aa: CASSLKRESEQFF
d_call: -; clone_size: -; j_call: TRBJ1-1; v_call: TRBV28; cdr3_nt: TGTGCCAGCCCCCCATCTGGCAGGGCTCGATATACGAACACTGAAGCTTTCTTT; cdr3_aa: CASPPSGRARYTNTEAFF
d_call: -; clone_size: -; j_call: TRBJ2-2; v_call: TRBV14; cdr3_nt: TGTGCCAGCAGCCCTCGGACAAACACCGGGGAGCTGTTTTTT; cdr3_aa: CASSPRTNTGELFF
d_call: TRBD1; clone_size: -; j_call: TRBJ1-4; v_call: TRBV10-3; cdr3_nt: TGTGCCATCAGTGGGACAGGGAACGAAAAACTGTTTTTT; cdr3_aa: CAISGTGNEKLFF
d_call: -; clone_size: -; j_call: TRBJ1-5; v_call: TRBV2; cdr3_nt: TGTGCCAGCAGTGAAGGCGACACGGAATATCAGCCCCAGCATTTT; cdr3_aa: CASSEGDTEYQPQHF
d_call: TRBD2; clone_size: -; j_call: TRBJ2-7; v_call: TRBV19; cdr3_nt: TGTGCCAGTAGTTTTAGCGGGAGAGGGGCCTACGAGCAGTACTTC; cdr3_aa: CASSFSGRGAYEQYF
d_call: TRBD1; clone_size: -; j_call: TRBJ2-7; v_call: TRBV3-1/TRBV3-2; cdr3_nt: TGTGCCAGCAGCCCGCGACAGGGTAAAAATATGGAGCAGTACTTC; cdr3_aa: CASSPRQGKNMEQYF
d_call: TRBD1; clone_size: -; j_call: TRBJ1-6; v_call: TRBV18; cdr3_nt: TGTGCCAGCTCACTTTCGGGACAGGGGGCCTCACCCCTCCACTTT; cdr3_aa: CASSLSGQGASPLHF
d_call: -; clone_size: once; j_call: TRBJ1-2; v_call: TRBV4-2; cdr3_nt: TGTGCCAGCAGCCACCCGGTTTTGGGGGCGGACTATGGCTACACCTTC; cdr3_aa: CASSHPVLGADYGYTF
d_call: TRBD1; clone_size: once; j_call: TRBJ1-2; v_call: TRBV9; cdr3_nt: TGTGCCAGCAGCGTAGGCAGGGGGACCTATGGCTACACCTTC; cdr3_aa: CASSVGRGTYGYTF
d_call: -; clone_size: few; j_call: TRBJ1-2; v_call: TRBV3-1/TRBV3-2; cdr3_nt: TGTGCCAGCAGCCAAGAGTCAGTGTATGGCTACACCTTC; cdr3_aa: CASSQESVYGYTF
d_call: -; clone_size: -; j_call: TRBJ1-1; v_call: TRBV4-1; cdr3_nt: TGCGCCAGCAGCCATCCACAGGGTATGAACACTGAAGCTTTCTTT; cdr3_aa: CASSHPQGMNTEAFF
d_call: -; clone_size: -; j_call: TRBJ1-1; v_call: TRBV3-1/TRBV3-2; cdr3_nt: TGTGCCAGCAGCCGACCGGACAGTACTGTGTCTTTCTTT; cdr3_aa: CASSRPDSTVSFF
d_call: -; clone_size: -; j_call: TRBJ2-5; v_call: TRBV6-5; cdr3_nt: TGTGCCAGCAGTCTTTGGGGGCGCGAAGAGACCCAGTACTTC; cdr3_aa: CASSLWGREETQYF
d_call: TRBD1; clone_size: once; j_call: TRBJ1-1; v_call: TRBV5-1; cdr3_nt: TGCGCCAGCAGCTTGGGGCCCCTGACAGGGGACACTGAAGCTTTCTTT; cdr3_aa: CASSLGPLTGDTEAFF
d_call: -; clone_size: -; j_call: TRBJ1-6; v_call: TRBV7-2; cdr3_nt: TGTGCCAGCAGCTTAGGCGCGAAAGGGAGTAATAATTCACCCCTCCACTTT; cdr3_aa: CASSLGAKGSNNSPLHF
d_call: TRBD1; clone_size: -; j_call: TRBJ2-1; v_call: TRBV7-2; cdr3_nt: TGTGCCAGCGCCTTTGACAGGGAAGGCTACAATGAGCAGTTCTTC; cdr3_aa: CASAFDREGYNEQFF
d_call: TRBD2; clone_size: -; j_call: TRBJ2-1; v_call: TRBV18; cdr3_nt: TGTGCCAGCTCACCCTGGGGGGAGGGCCGCGATGAGCAGTTCTTC; cdr3_aa: CASSPWGEGRDEQFF
d_call: -; clone_size: -; j_call: TRBJ2-5; v_call: TRBV4-3; cdr3_nt: TGCGCCAGCAGCCAAGTTGGAGGGTTGGGCGTTGAGACCCAGTACTTC; cdr3_aa: CASSQVGGLGVETQYF
d_call: -; clone_size: -; j_call: TRBJ1-5; v_call: TRBV6-6; cdr3_nt: TGTGCCAGCAGTGCTGGTGCGGGTAGCAATCAGCCCCAGCATTTT; cdr3_aa: CASSAGAGSNQPQHF
d_call: -; clone_size: -; j_call: TRBJ1-1; v_call: TRBV7-9; cdr3_nt: TGTGCCAGCAGCTTAGTTTCGGTGAACACTGAAGCTTTCTTT; cdr3_aa: CASSLVSVNTEAFF
d_call: TRBD1; clone_size: -; j_call: TRBJ1-5; v_call: TRBV7-6; cdr3_nt: TGTGCCAGCAGTTATGGGGGGGACAGGCGCAATCAGCCCCAGCATTTT; cdr3_aa: CASSYGGDRRNQPQHF
d_call: TRBD1; clone_size: -; j_call: TRBJ2-5; v_call: TRBV10-3; cdr3_nt: TGTGCCATCAGACCGGACAGGGGTGGAGAGACCCAGTACTTC; cdr3_aa: CAIRPDRGGETQYF
d_call: TRBD1; clone_size: -; j_call: TRBJ1-2; v_call: TRBV9; cdr3_nt: TGTGCCAGCAGCTTCCGACAGGGAGACTATGGCTACACCTTC; cdr3_aa: CASSFRQGDYGYTF
d_call: TRBD1; clone_size: -; j_call: TRBJ1-6; v_call: TRBV5-6; cdr3_nt: TGTGCCAGCAGCGGGACAGGCCTCTCCTATAATTCACCCCTCTACTTT; cdr3_aa: CASSGTGLSYNSPLYF
d_call: TRBD1; clone_size: -; j_call: TRBJ1-4; v_call: TRBV7-2; cdr3_nt: TGTGCCAGCAGCCTGGACAGGGGGACTAATGAAAAACTGTTTTTT; cdr3_aa: CASSLDRGTNEKLFF
d_call: -; clone_size: -; j_call: TRBJ1-5; v_call: TRBV6-2/TRBV6-3; cdr3_nt: TGTGCCAGCAGTTACAGAGTTTCTAGCAATCAGCCCCAGCATTTT; cdr3_aa: CASSYRVSSNQPQHF
d_call: -; clone_size: many; j_call: TRBJ1-2; v_call: TRBV19; cdr3_nt: TGTGCCAGTACCCGGACGGAGGCGGCCGGCTACACCTTC; cdr3_aa: CASTRTEAAGYTF
d_call: -; clone_size: -; j_call: TRBJ1-1; v_call: TRBV3-1/TRBV3-2; cdr3_nt: TGTGCCAGCAGCCCTCAGGCAGGAGGGTTTGGAGCTTTCTTT; cdr3_aa: CASSPQAGGFGAFF
d_call: TRBD2; clone_size: -; j_call: TRBJ2-1; v_call: TRBV30; cdr3_nt: TGTGCCTGGAGTCGGACTAGTGGCTACAATGAGCAGTTCTTC; cdr3_aa: CAWSRTSGYNEQFF
d_call: -; clone_size: -; j_call: TRBJ1-2; v_call: TRBV7-8; cdr3_nt: TGTGCCAGCAGCTTAGCAAAAGGCGGGTACACCTTC; cdr3_aa: CASSLAKGGYTF
d_call: -; clone_size: -; j_call: TRBJ2-5; v_call: TRBV28; cdr3_nt: TGTGCCAGCAGATCATTTATAGCCCGGGAGACCCAGTACTTC; cdr3_aa: CASRSFIARETQYF
d_call: -; clone_size: -; j_call: TRBJ1-1; v_call: TRBV15; cdr3_nt: TGTGCCACCAGCAGAGATCTGCGGTTGAACACTGAAGCTTTCTTT; cdr3_aa: CATSRDLRLNTEAFF
d_call: -; clone_size: -; j_call: TRBJ1-3; v_call: TRBV18; cdr3_nt: TGTGCCAGCTCACCACTGACAGTTTATGGAAACACCATATATTTT; cdr3_aa: CASSPLTVYGNTIYF
d_call: -; clone_size: -; j_call: TRBJ2-7; v_call: TRBV14; cdr3_nt: TGTGCCAGCAGCCGGCGGCCAACGAGCTCCTACGAGCAGTACTTC; cdr3_aa: CASSRRPTSSYEQYF
d_call: -; clone_size: few; j_call: TRBJ1-2; v_call: TRBV9; cdr3_nt: TGTGCCAGCAGCGTAGAAGGGCAGGGCTTCTATGGCTACACCTTC; cdr3_aa: CASSVEGQGFYGYTF
d_call: -; clone_size: -; j_call: TRBJ2-2; v_call: TRBV10-1; cdr3_nt: TGCGCCAGCAGTGGGAACAGCGGGGAGCTGTTTTTT; cdr3_aa: CASSGNSGELFF
d_call: TRBD1; clone_size: -; j_call: TRBJ1-1; v_call: TRBV27; cdr3_nt: TGTGCCAGCAGTATCGACAGGGGAATGAACACTGAAGCTTTCTTT; cdr3_aa: CASSIDRGMNTEAFF
d_call: -; clone_size: -; j_call: TRBJ1-2; v_call: TRBV29-1; cdr3_nt: TGCAGCGTTGAAGACCCACGGACCTTCGGGAGAGGCTACACCTTC; cdr3_aa: CSVEDPRTFGRGYTF
d_call: TRBD1; clone_size: -; j_call: TRBJ1-4; v_call: TRBV28; cdr3_nt: TGTGCCAGCAGTTCGACAGGGGGAAATGAAAAACTGTTTTTT; cdr3_aa: CASSSTGGNEKLFF
d_call: TRBD1; clone_size: -; j_call: TRBJ1-1; v_call: TRBV11-2; cdr3_nt: TGTGCCAGCAGCTTAGTCGGGGGACAGGGGGCGGTGGCAGCTTTCTTT; cdr3_aa: CASSLVGGQGAVAAFF
d_call: -; clone_size: -; j_call: TRBJ1-1; v_call: TRBV25-1; cdr3_nt: TGTGCCAGCAGTGAATTACAGGCTAACACTGAAGCTTTCTTT; cdr3_aa: CASSELQANTEAFF
d_call: -; clone_size: -; j_call: TRBJ1-5; v_call: TRBV2; cdr3_nt: TGTGCCAGCAGTGCCGACAGGACCTATCAGCCCCAGCATTTT; cdr3_aa: CASSADRTYQPQHF
d_call: -; clone_size: -; j_call: TRBJ2-4; v_call: TRBV6-2/TRBV6-3; cdr3_nt: TGTGCCAGCAGTCAGCAAGCCACCAGGGTCCAAAACATTCAGTACTTC; cdr3_aa: CASSQQATRVQNIQYF